This passage covers 8 T cell receptor beta chains from one sample sequenced in a study of technical replicates of blood from several donors. Clones were read by immunoSEQ multiplex PCR, and TCRdb kept only the in-frame ones, dropping some. The table records around 67,000 clones, about 95% of them present only once. The sequenced sample consisted of T cells isolated from PBMCs. These receptor sequences come from a human donor in good health.

V is TRBV2 and J is TRBJ2-5, with D unresolved. The CDR3 covers 13 residues. CDR1 is SNHLY and CDR2 is FYNNEI in the germline V gene. Trimming shortened V by 4 bases and J by 7 bases, and 13 bases separated the two germline ends. The CDR3 sequence: CASSVDSLGTQYF. CDR3 sequence (DNA): TGTGCCAGCAGTGTTGACTCTCTCGGGACCCAGTACTTC.

The V call is TRBV28, the J call TRBJ1-3; the match to TRBD1 covers 9 bases. Germline V gene lookup returns CDR1 MDHEN and CDR2 SYDVKM. Trimming took 6 bases from V and 11 from J; bases not matched to a gene: 11. This CDR3 contains 14 residues. CDR3 sequence (DNA): TGTGCCAGCAGGCACCGGGACAGGGTAGCGGCCATATATTTT. This codes for CASRHRDRVAAIYF.

The rearrangement uses TRBV29-1 and TRBJ2-1, with 9 bases aligning to TRBD2. Germline values: CDR1 SQVTM, CDR2 ANQGSEA. The ends lost 3 bases at V and 8 bases at J; junction bases unmatched: 8. The CDR3 has 14 amino acids. As DNA, the CDR3 is TGCAGCGTTGATTTTAGCGGGAGTTGGGATGAGCAGTTCTTC. It translates to CSVDFSGSWDEQFF.

This clone was seen only once. The V gene is TRBV28, the J gene TRBJ1-2; 9 positions match TRBD1. J was trimmed by 5 bases and V by 6 bases; bases with no gene match: 10. CDR3 size: 15 residues. Germline CDR1 reads MDHEN; CDR2 reads SYDVKM. The CDR3 here is CASSPGTGLDYGYTF. CDR3 coding DNA: TGTGCCAGCAGCCCCGGGACAGGGTTGGATTATGGCTACACCTTC.

The V gene is TRBV28, the J gene TRBJ2-7, with D possibly matching TRBD2 (6 bases). The V end lost 3 bases, the J end lost 2 bases, and 14 bases lay between the germline ends. The CDR3 totals 15 residues. Germline-derived CDR1 and CDR2 are MDHEN and SYDVKM. The CDR3 spells CASSLGGAGPYEQYF. The CDR3 DNA sequence: TGTGCCAGCAGTTTGGGCGGGGCGGGGCCCTACGAGCAGTACTTC. Based on the CDR3 plus reference TRBV28 and TRBJ2-7, the full variable domain is DVKVTQSSRYLVKRTGEKVFLECVQDMDHENMFWYRQDPGLGLRLIYFSYDVKMKEKGDIPEGYSVSREKKERFSLILESASTNQTSMYLCASSLGGAGPYEQYFGPGTRLTVT.

The chain employs TRBV18 and TRBJ2-4; 9 bases match TRBD2. The CDR3 runs 16 residues. Germline-derived CDR1 and CDR2 are KGHSH and LQKENI. Trimming removed 0 bases from V and 2 bases from J; junction bases left unmatched: 2. CDR3 DNA: TGTGCCAGCTCACCACCTAGCGGGAGACCCAAAAACATTCAGTACTTC. It is translated as CASSPPSGRPKNIQYF.

The genes are TRBV30 and TRBJ1-1; no clear D gene. The ends were cut back, 4 bases at V and 7 bases at J, with 16 bases in the middle. In germline, CDR1 is GTSNPN, CDR2 SVGIG (reference sequence). There are 13 residues in the CDR3. For the CDR3, the DNA is TGTGCCTGGACCTCTCTATTGTTTGGTGAAGCTTTCTTT. Protein: CAWTSLLFGEAFF.

The chain employs TRBV28 and TRBJ1-1, with D possibly TRBD1 on 6 matching bases. The CDR3 has 13 amino acids. Germline V gene lookup returns CDR1 MDHEN and CDR2 SYDVKM. Trimming pared 1 base from V and 5 bases from J, leaving 8 bases between. The CDR3 here is CASSLLQGTEAFF. The CDR3 nucleotides are TGTGCCAGCAGTTTATTACAGGGAACTGAAGCTTTCTTT. The full variable domain, rest sourced from reference TRBV28 and TRBJ1-1, is DVKVTQSSRYLVKRTGEKVFLECVQDMDHENMFWYRQDPGLGLRLIYFSYDVKMKEKGDIPEGYSVSREKKERFSLILESASTNQTSMYLCASSLLQGTEAFFGQGTRLTVV.